Shown below are 18 T cell receptor beta chains from a single sample sequenced in a study of T cells in Graves' hyperthyroidism and ophthalmopathy. From RNA transcripts, TCR beta CDR3 regions were amplified. A set of HTBI primers served as the primers for a first-round RT-PCR of the TCR CDR3. One entry per CDR3 protein results from TCRdb running MiXCR on the multiplex PCR reads. The sample lists about 380,000 distinct CDR3 sequences, 11% to 15% occurring once. The sequencing sample was made of blood. These receptor sequences come from a woman aged 60-75 years with Graves' hyperthyroidism.

In this sample, this clonotype turned up many times. The rearrangement links TRBV11-3 to TRBJ1-1; D remains unclear. The CDR3 is 14 residues long. CDR1 is SGHNT, CDR2 YENEEA, per germline. The germline V and J ends were trimmed by 1 base and 1 base, with 7 bases remaining between them. DNA for the CDR3: TGTGCCAGCAGCTTAGCATCCGCGAACACTGAAGCTTTCTTT. Protein: CASSLASANTEAFF.

This clonotype was detected a few times. The rearrangement joins TRBV12-3 or TRBV12-4 to TRBJ1-5; TRBD1 matches 9 bases. CDR3 length: 15 residues. J lost 5 bases, V lost 3 bases, and 5 bases had no gene match. CDR3 nucleotide sequence: TGTGCCAGCAGTTTCAACAGGGGGCCGGATCAGCCCCAGCATTTT. Protein sequence: CASSFNRGPDQPQHF.

The chain employs TRBV10-2 and TRBJ2-1; D remains unclear. V lost 6 bases and J 0 bases, leaving 9 bases between the germline ends. The CDR3 is 14 amino acids. Germline V gene sequence: CDR1 WSHSY, CDR2 SAAADI. CDR3 loop: CASRVVASYNEQFF. The DNA of the CDR3 is TGCGCCAGCAGGGTCGTGGCCTCCTACAATGAGCAGTTCTTC.

This clonotype was seen ten or more times. The genes are TRBV19 and TRBJ2-7; D is possibly TRBD1 (6 bases). Germline CDR1 LNHDA, CDR2 SQIVND (reference sequence). The CDR3 spans 16 residues. V was clipped by 7 bases and J by 0 bases, with 19 bases between them. CDR3 amino acids: CASTPTGQGDSYEQYF. CDR3 DNA sequence: TGTGCCAGTACCCCGACAGGTCAGGGCGACTCCTACGAGCAGTACTTC.

This clonotype was found many times. The J gene is TRBJ2-1, the V gene TRBV11-3; 8 nucleotides agree with TRBD1. This CDR3 spans 15 amino acids. The junction had 5 bases not matched to a gene; V was cut back by 0 bases and J by 7 bases. Germline CDR1 is SGHNT and CDR2 is YENEEA. The CDR3 DNA is TGTGCCAGCAGCTTAGAATTTCAGGGGGCGAATGAGCAGTTCTTC. This sequence encodes CASSLEFQGANEQFF.

This clonotype showed up just a few times. The chain uses TRBV29-1 and TRBJ1-5; no firm D call. The germline V gene has CDR1 SQVTM and CDR2 ANQGSEA. The germline V and J ends were trimmed by 4 bases and 2 bases, with 12 bases remaining between them. The CDR3 runs 14 residues. The CDR3 loop reads CSVGGTMGNQPQHF. In DNA form, the CDR3 reads TGCAGCGTTGGGGGAACAATGGGCAATCAGCCCCAGCATTTT.

This clonotype occurred many times. DNA for the CDR3: TGTGCCGGCCTTGGGGACAGGGCCTACGAGCAGTACTTC. Protein: CAGLGDRAYEQYF. This chain links TRBV6-1 with TRBJ2-7, with 9 bases lining up with TRBD1. The CDR3 covers 13 residues. Germline V gene data show CDR1 as MNHNS and CDR2 as SASEGT. The V and J ends lost 11 bases and 2 bases, in that order; junction bases with no gene match: 7.

As regards this clonotype: A read error may explain this, as a much larger clone is one base away. The chain couples TRBV3-1 to TRBJ1-5; a possible D gene is TRBD1 (5 bases). CDR3 size: 12 residues. V was clipped by 11 bases and J by 7 bases, with 15 bases between them. Looked up from germline, CDR1 is LGHDT and CDR2 is YNNKEL (reference sequence). CDR3 nucleotides: TGTGCCCGCGGGGACGGAGGACAGCCCCAGCATTTT. Amino acids: CARGDGGQPQHF.

The sample holds many counts of this clonotype. J is TRBJ1-5 and V is TRBV28, with D perhaps matching TRBD1 (6 bases). V lost 6 bases, J lost 0 bases, and 18 bases lay in between. CDR1 is MDHEN and CDR2 is SYDVKM in the germline V gene. This CDR3 is built from 17 residues. Here the CDR3 reads CASSIASGDPSNQPQHF. The CDR3 DNA sequence: TGTGCCAGCAGCATTGCCTCAGGGGACCCTAGCAATCAGCCCCAGCATTTT.

The chain couples TRBV10-3 to TRBJ2-4; D is perhaps TRBD1 (5 bases). Germline lookup yields CDR1 ENHRY and CDR2 SYGVKD. The CDR3 is 15 residues long. Trimming stripped 3 bases from V and 0 bases from J, with 9 bases between. The CDR3 here is CAISDDRVAKNIQYF. The CDR3 DNA reads as TGTGCCATCAGTGACGACAGAGTAGCCAAAAACATTCAGTACTTC.

Note on this clonotype: One end of the junction is discordant with germline, which a read error may explain. The chain uses TRBV20-1 and TRBJ2-1, with 14 bases aligning to TRBD2. Per the germline V gene, CDR1 is DFQATT and CDR2 is SNEGSKA (reference sequence). This CDR3 comprises 18 residues. CDR3 sequence: CSARDWGLAGVTYNEQLF. The CDR3 DNA reads as TGCAGTGCTAGAGACTGGGGACTAGCGGGAGTCACCTACAATGAGCAGCTCTTC.

In this sample, this clonotype turned up many times. This rearrangement joins TRBV10-3 to TRBJ2-1; D possibly corresponds to TRBD1 (6 bases). V was clipped by 3 bases and J by 7 bases, with 19 bases between them. Germline V lookup: CDR1 ENHRY, CDR2 SYGVKD. This CDR3 is 16 amino acids long. CDR3 protein: CAISDWGRPSGNEQFF. In nucleotides, the CDR3 is TGTGCCATCAGTGATTGGGGGCGACCAAGTGGGAATGAGCAGTTCTTC.

In its sample, this clonotype was seen many times. The V and J genes are TRBV29-1 and TRBJ1-1; D is uncertain. Trimming removed 6 bases from V and 1 base from J, with 9 bases in between. This CDR3 is built from 12 residues. CDR1 is SQVTM, CDR2 ANQGSEA, per germline. The DNA for the CDR3 is TGCAGCGTCCGAGAGGGGAACACTGAAGCTTTCTTT. It translates to CSVREGNTEAFF.

This clonotype was observed at least ten times. The chain uses TRBV28 and TRBJ2-7, with 10 bases that match TRBD2. From germline, CDR1 is MDHEN and CDR2 SYDVKM. Losses at the gene ends were 6 bases for V and 5 bases for J; bases not matched to a gene: 10. The CDR3 totals 15 residues. The CDR3 DNA reads TGTGCCAGCAGCTCCTCCCTCGGACTAGCGGACGAGCAGTACTTC. It is translated as CASSSSLGLADEQYF.

In its sample, this clonotype was seen many times. The chain couples TRBV11-2 to TRBJ2-7; possible D gene TRBD1, 6 bases. V shed 4 bases and J shed 3 bases, with 13 bases lying between them. Germline V CDR1 and CDR2: SGHAT, FQNNGV. The CDR3 loop spans 14 amino acids. The CDR3 bases are TGTGCCAGCAGCTCCATGCAGGGGAGCTACGAGCAGTACTTC. Translation: CASSSMQGSYEQYF. The full variable domain, its missing parts supplied by reference TRBV11-2 and TRBJ2-7, is EAGVAQSPRYKIIEKRQSVAFWCNPISGHATLYWYQQILGQGPKLLIQFQNNGVVDDSQLPKDRFSAERLKGVDSTLKIQPAKLEDSAVYLCASSSMQGSYEQYFGPGTRLTVT.

This clonotype was seen ten or more times. This sequence joins TRBV6-1 and TRBJ2-4; 11 positions agree with TRBD2. CDR3 length equals 16 residues. V lost 3 bases and J lost 7; bases outside the gene matches: 8. Germline lookup yields CDR1 MNHNS and CDR2 SASEGT. The CDR3 loop reads CASSEWASGRWNIQYF. The CDR3 DNA is TGTGCCAGCAGTGAGTGGGCTAGCGGGAGGTGGAACATTCAGTACTTC.

This clonotype appeared many times. The CDR3 nucleotides read TGCAGTGTTATAAGCGGGAGGAACGTCAATGAGCAGTTCTTC. Protein sequence: CSVISGRNVNEQFF. V and J are TRBV20-1 and TRBJ2-1, with 9 bases matching TRBD2. Germline V CDR1 and CDR2: DFQATT, SNEGSKA (reference sequence). The V and J ends lost 7 bases and 6 bases, in that order; junction bases with no gene match: 10. This CDR3 comprises 14 residues.

This clonotype has ten or more counts. The gene calls are TRBV12-3 or TRBV12-4 and TRBJ2-1; the D gene is possibly TRBD2 (5 bases). The CDR3 runs 17 residues. V lost 7 bases and J 4 bases, leaving 23 bases between the germline ends. The DNA for the CDR3 is TGTGCCAGCATGACCCTCCCATCTCGAGGACTTTACAATGAGCAGTTCTTC. Residues: CASMTLPSRGLYNEQFF.